This TCR beta chain was captured in a study of T-cell reconstitution after alpha-beta-depleted transplantation in children. With regard to this clonotype: Possible read error: a much larger clone is one base away.

CDR3 length equals 17 residues. Germline CDR1 and CDR2: MNHEY and SVGEGT. As it was prepared, the TCRbeta library received unique molecular identifiers. TCRdb re-called the PCR reads through MiXCR, storing one row per CDR3 protein. The repertoire holds fewer than 120,000 distinct CDR3 sequences, over 9% seen once, with less than 10% in the top ten. The sample in question was PBMCs from the stem cell graft donor, obtained from the stem cell graft. This TCR came from a human donor who donated a stem cell graft to a child with acute lymphoblastic leukemia. This sequence joins TRBV6-2 or TRBV6-3 and TRBJ2-1, with TRBD2 matching 14 bases. The CDR3 DNA follows: TGTCCCAGCAGTTACCCGGGACTAGCGGGAGCTGGGGATGAGCAGTTCTTC. It yields the protein CPSSYPGLAGAGDEQFF.